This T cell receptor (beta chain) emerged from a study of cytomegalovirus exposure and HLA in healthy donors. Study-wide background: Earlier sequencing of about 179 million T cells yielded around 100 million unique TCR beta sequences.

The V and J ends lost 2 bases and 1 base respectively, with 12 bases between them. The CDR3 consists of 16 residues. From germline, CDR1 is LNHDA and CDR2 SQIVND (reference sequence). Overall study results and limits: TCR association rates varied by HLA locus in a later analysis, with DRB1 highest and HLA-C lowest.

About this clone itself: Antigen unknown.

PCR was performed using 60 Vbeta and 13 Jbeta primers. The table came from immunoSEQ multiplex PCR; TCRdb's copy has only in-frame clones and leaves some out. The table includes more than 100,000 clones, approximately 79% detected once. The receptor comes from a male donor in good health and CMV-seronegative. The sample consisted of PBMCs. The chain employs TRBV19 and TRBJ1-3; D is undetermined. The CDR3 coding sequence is TGTGCCAGTAGTATACCCCAGTTCCAGTCTGGAAACACCATATATTTT. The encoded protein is CASSIPQFQSGNTIYF.